A selection of T cell receptor beta chains follows, all from one sample in a study of control samples from healthy donors and cancer patients. The repertoire was sequenced with immunoSEQ multiplex PCR; TCRdb's copy has only in-frame clones and lacks some. The sample includes under 30,000 clones, approximately 90% of them seen just once. Sequenced: formalin-fixed, paraffin-embedded tissue. The receptors originated from a female donor with melanoma. Both conserved end residues are trimmed from each CDR3. Each record gives: clone size, J gene, V gene, CDR3 protein. The size entry is marked missing in some rows and otherwise reads once, few, many or a size class.

size: NA; J: TRBJ1-5; V: TRBV15; CDR3: ATSRGSGAVGQPQH
size: NA; J: TRBJ1-6; V: TRBV4-1; CDR3: ASSQDAGRYSPLH
size: NA; J: TRBJ1-2; V: TRBV3-1/TRBV3-2; CDR3: ASSQGDRVPT
size: once; J: TRBJ2-5; V: TRBV7-2; CDR3: ASSPFSWAEQETQY
size: NA; J: TRBJ1-5; V: TRBV19; CDR3: ASSIAPSRGRRGQPQH
size: NA; J: TRBJ1-6; V: TRBV3-1/TRBV3-2; CDR3: ASSSGQGVTSPLH
size: few; J: TRBJ1-3; V: TRBV18; CDR3: ASSPVGQQTNTIY
size: NA; J: TRBJ2-7; V: TRBV6-1; CDR3: ASSETSGTGALEQY
size: NA; J: TRBJ2-7; V: TRBV3-1/TRBV3-2; CDR3: ASSLGTSYTYEQY
size: NA; J: TRBJ1-2; V: TRBV6-6; CDR3: ASSLRGTGIGGYT
size: medium-sized; J: TRBJ2-1; V: TRBV6-6; CDR3: ASSTGDEQF
size: NA; J: TRBJ1-4; V: TRBV20-1; CDR3: SASVGVTNEKLF
size: NA; J: TRBJ2-5; V: TRBV15; CDR3: ATSRDVTARTQY
size: NA; J: TRBJ2-5; V: TRBV27; CDR3: ASSPGVRKGETQY
size: NA; J: TRBJ1-4; V: TRBV2; CDR3: ASSERGLNNEKLF
size: NA; J: TRBJ2-7; V: TRBV6-2/TRBV6-3; CDR3: ASSLDMGAYEQY
size: NA; J: TRBJ2-7; V: TRBV9; CDR3: ASSWGTGGIYEQY
size: NA; J: TRBJ2-7; V: TRBV6-1; CDR3: ASSEAPSVEQY
size: NA; J: TRBJ1-2; V: TRBV20-1; CDR3: SAYTEGGYT
size: NA; J: TRBJ2-2; V: TRBV2; CDR3: ASSARPSGRNTGELF
size: NA; J: TRBJ2-7; V: TRBV18; CDR3: ASSPSSPYEQY
size: NA; J: TRBJ2-5; V: TRBV24-1; CDR3: ATTRPGTAQETQY
size: NA; J: TRBJ2-7; V: TRBV4-2; CDR3: ASSQDSDGSPIYEQY
size: NA; J: TRBJ2-1; V: TRBV7-9; CDR3: ASSRARGAYNEQF
size: once; J: TRBJ1-2; V: TRBV2; CDR3: ASSDGGHQNYGYT
size: NA; J: TRBJ2-5; V: TRBV5-1; CDR3: ASSLATQGQETQY
size: NA; J: TRBJ1-2; V: TRBV28; CDR3: ASSLGGGTGILLVRGYT
size: once; J: TRBJ2-2; V: TRBV29-1; CDR3: SGKNTGELF
size: NA; J: TRBJ2-3; V: TRBV6-5; CDR3: ASSYSSGGTDTQY
size: NA; J: TRBJ2-7; V: TRBV5-1; CDR3: ASSLTTGQNYEQY
size: NA; J: TRBJ2-7; V: TRBV7-7; CDR3: ASSFGRTYSYEQY
size: NA; J: TRBJ1-3; V: TRBV18; CDR3: ASSPGVSLVSGNTIY
size: NA; J: TRBJ2-5; V: TRBV7-2; CDR3: ANATSVSQETQY
size: NA; J: TRBJ1-1; V: TRBV3-1/TRBV3-2; CDR3: ASSRGTEAF
size: NA; J: TRBJ1-2; V: TRBV6-6; CDR3: ASSLDSFYGYT
size: NA; J: TRBJ2-5; V: TRBV25-1; CDR3: ASPQNFTGVWEETQY
size: NA; J: TRBJ1-5; V: TRBV10-1; CDR3: ASSEAAGVGQPQH
size: NA; J: TRBJ2-1; V: TRBV29-1; CDR3: SVGHRLLYNEQF
size: once; J: TRBJ2-1; V: TRBV7-2; CDR3: ASSWGTHNEQF
size: NA; J: TRBJ2-2; V: TRBV18; CDR3: ASSPQARGEAGELF
size: NA; J: TRBJ2-7; V: TRBV3-1/TRBV3-2; CDR3: ASSLGGRSSYEQY
size: NA; J: TRBJ2-7; V: TRBV5-4; CDR3: ASSEGLAGGPIRAEEQY